This TCR beta chain was documented in a study of cytomegalovirus exposure and HLA in healthy donors. Study-level points and caveats: Among donors in an Asian-associated ancestry cluster, a later analysis reportedly found fewer N-insertions than the roughly 680-donor mean.

Concerning this clone itself: The antigen is not known.

The CDR3 length is 15 residues. With V trimmed by 5 bases and J by 7 bases, 10 bases remained unmatched. The germline gives CDR1 SGHTA, CDR2 FQGNSA. It was with 60 Vbeta and 13 Jbeta primers that the PCR ran. TCRdb keeps only in-frame clones here, not all; method: immunoSEQ multiplex PCR. In all, the sample yields 200,000 or so clones. The receptor's source is a boy younger than 18 in good health and CMV-seronegative. Sequenced material: PBMCs. The J gene is TRBJ1-5, the V gene TRBV7-2, with 8 positions matching TRBD1. CDR3 nucleotide sequence: TGTGCCAGCAGCATACTCCCACAGGGGGGGCAGCCCCAGCATTTT. Residues: CASSILPQGGQPQHF.